This entry features one T cell receptor beta chain sequence. Donors had localized lung adenocarcinoma, a non-small cell lung cancer. There are 14 residues in the CDR3. Trimming removed 5 bases from V and 3 bases from J, with 15 bases in between. The germline gives CDR1 DFQATT, CDR2 SNEGSKA (reference sequence). The sample belongs to a study of CD4 and CD8 cells across lung adenocarcinoma regions. TCRdb analysed the PCR reads with MiXCR anew, one entry per CDR3 protein. The data hold 10,000 to 11,000 distinct CDR3 sequences, with about 53% observed a single time. This TCR was sampled from a male donor with lung adenocarcinoma. The CD4 and CD8 labels of this study may be unreliable. The V and J genes are TRBV20-1 and TRBJ2-3; either TRBD1 or TRBD2 may supply D (7 bases each). Sequencing used CD4+ T cells from the center of a lung tumor. In DNA form, the CDR3 reads TGCAGTGCTGACAGGGAGGGGAGAACAGATACGCAGTATTTT. Residues: CSADREGRTDTQYF.